The TCR beta chain under discussion was sequenced for a study of immune characterization of retroperitoneal liposarcoma. The CDR3 is 13 residues long. The germline V gene has CDR1 SGHNT and CDR2 YENEEA. TCRdb passed the PCR reads through MiXCR, listing each CDR3 protein once. The sample has 8,500 to 14,000 distinct CDR3 sequences, approximately 22% seen once. This clonotype appeared a few times. This TCR derives from a female donor with retroperitoneal liposarcoma. The sample taken for sequencing was blood. The chain is built from TRBV11-3 and TRBJ2-1; D call uncertain. The end of the DNA fits TRBJ2-7 better, so the J call may be wrong. The DNA of the CDR3 is TGTGCCAGCAGCTTGGAAGCCCCGGACGAGCAGTACTTC. Its protein product is CASSLEAPDEQYF.